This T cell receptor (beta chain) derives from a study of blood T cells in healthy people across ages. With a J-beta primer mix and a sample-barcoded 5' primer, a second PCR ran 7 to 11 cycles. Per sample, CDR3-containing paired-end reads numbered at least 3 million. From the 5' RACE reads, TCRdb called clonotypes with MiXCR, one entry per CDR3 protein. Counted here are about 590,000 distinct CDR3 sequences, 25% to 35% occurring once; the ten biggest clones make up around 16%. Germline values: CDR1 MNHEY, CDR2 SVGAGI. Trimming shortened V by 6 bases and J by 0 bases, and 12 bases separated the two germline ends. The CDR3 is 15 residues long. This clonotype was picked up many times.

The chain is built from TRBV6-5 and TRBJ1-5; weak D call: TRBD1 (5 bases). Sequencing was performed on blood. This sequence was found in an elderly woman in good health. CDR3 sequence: CASSYDRISNQPQHF. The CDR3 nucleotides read TGTGCCAGCAGCTACGACAGAATTAGCAATCAGCCCCAGCATTTT.